This note documents a single TCR beta chain sequence. The antigen remains unidentified. Profiled with immunoSEQ multiplex PCR; TCRdb holds only in-frame clones, not every one. The data show roughly 11,000 clones, with over 80% seen just once and around 7.9% held by the top ten. The junction had 6 bases not matched to a gene; V was cut back by 6 bases and J by 4 bases. The CDR3 totals 14 residues. Germline lookup yields CDR1 MDHEN and CDR2 SYDVKM. This sample stems from a study of tumor-infiltrating lymphocytes in localized non-small cell lung cancer. Study outcomes and limitations: Not all patients were TCR sequenced, owing to tissue quantity. Compared with uninvolved lung, tumors showed higher T cell infiltration by TCRbeta sequencing. Different pieces of the same tissue went to different assays, confounding technical variation with intratumor heterogeneity.

This sequence originates from a human donor with non-small cell lung cancer. The sequencing sample was made of lung tumor tissue. The J gene is TRBJ1-1, the V gene TRBV28, with TRBD1 identical over 9 bases. CDR3 in DNA: TGTGCCAGCAGATTACCGGGACAGGGCACTGAAGCTTTCTTT. The encoded protein is CASRLPGQGTEAFF.